This T cell receptor beta chain was found in a study of T cells expressing NK-cell markers. CDR1 is SNHLY, CDR2 FYNNEI, per germline. The CDR3 sequence is 11 residues long. Using the 5' RACE reads, TCRdb records one entry per CDR3 protein without DNA. The table lists fewer than 550,000 distinct CDR3 sequences. J is TRBJ2-2 and V is TRBV2. This clonotype was obtained from a woman in her 50s in good health. The sequencing sample was made of blood T cells: a sorted CD56 or NKG2C T cell subset, CD4+ or CD8+ T cells, or bulk PBMC T cells (not recorded which). The CDR3 loop reads CASSERGRLFF. Full variable domain (rest looked up from reference TRBV2 and TRBJ2-2): EPEVTQTPSHQVTQMGQEVILRCVPISNHLYFYWYRQILGQKVEFLVSFYNNEISEKSEIFDDQFSVERPDGSNFTLKIRSTKLEDSAMYFCASSERGRLFFGEGSRLTVL.